What follows are 11 T cell receptor beta chains derived from one specimen sequenced in a study of shared clonotypes between healthy human individuals. Only in-frame clones appear in the TCRdb table, and some are missing; sequencing was by immunoSEQ multiplex PCR. The top ten clones hold approximately 1.6% of a sample with about 2.1 million clones, just over 90% of them seen once. It was CD45RO-negative cells, positively selected for CCR7, that made up naive CD8 cells, with terminally differentiated effector memory CD45RA+ cells excluded. The sample comprised naive CD8+ T cells from PBMCs. Receptor source: a man aged 18 to 29 in good health. Some clones in this sample may be carry-over from other donors' samples.

This clone was seen only a few times. The gene calls are TRBV5-1 and TRBJ1-1, with 8 bases matching TRBD1. Germline CDR1 reads SGHRS; CDR2 reads YFSETQ. The trim removed 4 bases at V and 4 bases at J, leaving 9 bases unmatched. This CDR3 contains 15 residues. The CDR3 nucleotides are TGCGCCAGCAGCCCGATGACAGGGGAGGGCACTGAAGCTTTCTTT. Amino acid sequence: CASSPMTGEGTEAFF.

The CDR3 reads CASSSSTASYEQYF. As DNA, the CDR3 is TGTGCCAGCAGTTCGTCGACAGCCTCCTACGAGCAGTACTTC. The rearrangement joins TRBV6-6 to TRBJ2-7; tentatively, D is TRBD1 (5 bases). Germline loops: CDR1 MNHNY, CDR2 SVGAGI (reference sequence). The V end lost 4 bases, the J end lost 0 bases, and 10 bases lay between the germline ends. This CDR3 has 14 amino acids.

The CDR3 protein is CASSMLREGRYEQYF. CDR3 DNA sequence: TGTGCCAGTAGTATGCTACGGGAGGGCAGGTACGAGCAGTACTTC. The rearrangement joins TRBV19 to TRBJ2-7; 8 bases map to TRBD2. Germline CDR1 LNHDA, CDR2 SQIVND (reference sequence). With 3 bases clipped from V and 4 bases from J, the junction kept 8 bases outside the gene matches. The CDR3 is 15 amino acids.

This clone was counted once. The V call is TRBV7-2, the J call TRBJ2-2, with D tentatively TRBD1 (5 bases). Germline assignment: CDR1 SGHTA and CDR2 FQGNSA. CDR3 length: 15 residues. Between the trimmed V and J ends, which lost 6 bases and 5 bases, there was a span of 16 bases. This chain's CDR3 is CASRQERIFTGELFF. The CDR3 DNA reads as TGTGCCAGCAGACAGGAGCGAATATTTACCGGGGAGCTGTTTTTT.

The chain joins TRBV19 to TRBJ1-5, with D possibly being TRBD1 (5 bases). Trimming removed 4 bases from V and 7 bases from J, with 20 bases in between. Germline assignment: CDR1 LNHDA and CDR2 SQIVND (reference sequence). This CDR3 has 16 amino acids. Written as DNA, the CDR3 is TGTGCCAGTAGTACCCAGGGCGGGCCTTTGGAGCAGCCCCAGCATTTT. It is translated as CASSTQGGPLEQPQHF.

The V and J genes are TRBV27 and TRBJ1-4, with a possible D match to TRBD1 (6 bases). Germline loops: CDR1 MNHEY, CDR2 SMNVEV (reference sequence). Between the trimmed V and J ends, which lost 6 bases and 7 bases, there was a span of 27 bases. The CDR3 loop spans 18 amino acids. The CDR3 loop reads CASSPPLKAGGGGEKLFF. The CDR3 nucleotides are TGTGCCAGCAGCCCCCCACTAAAGGCGGGGGGCGGTGGTGAAAAACTGTTTTTT.

The chain employs TRBV5-1 and TRBJ1-4, with D perhaps matching TRBD1 (6 bases). Trimming pared 5 bases from V and 8 bases from J, leaving 13 bases between. Germline values: CDR1 SGHRS, CDR2 YFSETQ. The CDR3 contains 13 residues. CDR3 DNA: TGCGCCAGCAGTGGGGGGGCCTGGGAAAAACTGTTTTTT. It is translated as CASSGGAWEKLFF.

As to this clone: Other DNA sequences of this sample code for an identical CDR3. The rearrangement uses TRBV7-9 and TRBJ2-1; a possible D gene is TRBD2 (6 bases). The germline CDR1 and CDR2 sequences are SEHNR and FQNEAQ (reference sequence). CDR3 length: 12 residues. The V end lost 2 bases, the J end lost 8 bases, and 7 bases lay between the germline ends. The CDR3 protein is CASSLLADEQFF. The CDR3 coding sequence is TGTGCCAGCAGCTTATTAGCGGATGAGCAGTTCTTC.

Only a few counts were recorded for this clone. The chain recombines TRBV4-1 with TRBJ1-5, with no clear D. CDR1 is MGHRA and CDR2 is YSYEKL in the germline V gene. V lost 3 bases to trimming and J lost 3 bases, with 12 bases between them. This CDR3 is 15 amino acids long. CDR3 nucleotides: TGCGCCAGCAGCCACCAATACGACCCCAATCAGCCCCAGCATTTT. It translates to CASSHQYDPNQPQHF.

The genes are TRBV28 and TRBJ2-7, with no clear D. The CDR3 covers 16 residues. Germline values: CDR1 MDHEN, CDR2 SYDVKM. V was cut by 3 bases and J by 1 base, with 16 bases left in between. The CDR3 loop is CASSFLRNHLSYEQYF. For the CDR3, the DNA is TGTGCCAGCAGTTTTTTGCGGAACCACTTGTCCTACGAGCAGTACTTC. The full variable domain, its missing parts supplied by reference TRBV28 and TRBJ2-7, is DVKVTQSSRYLVKRTGEKVFLECVQDMDHENMFWYRQDPGLGLRLIYFSYDVKMKEKGDIPEGYSVSREKKERFSLILESASTNQTSMYLCASSFLRNHLSYEQYFGPGTRLTVT.

This rearrangement joins TRBV7-9 to TRBJ1-1; 9 nucleotides line up with TRBD1. The length of the CDR3 is 16 residues. V shed 5 bases and J 1 base; nucleotides not matched to a gene: 8. The germline gives CDR1 SEHNR, CDR2 FQNEAQ (reference sequence). This CDR3 reads CASSVPGQGKNTEAFF. The CDR3 nucleotides read TGTGCCAGCAGCGTCCCGGGACAGGGTAAGAACACTGAAGCTTTCTTT.